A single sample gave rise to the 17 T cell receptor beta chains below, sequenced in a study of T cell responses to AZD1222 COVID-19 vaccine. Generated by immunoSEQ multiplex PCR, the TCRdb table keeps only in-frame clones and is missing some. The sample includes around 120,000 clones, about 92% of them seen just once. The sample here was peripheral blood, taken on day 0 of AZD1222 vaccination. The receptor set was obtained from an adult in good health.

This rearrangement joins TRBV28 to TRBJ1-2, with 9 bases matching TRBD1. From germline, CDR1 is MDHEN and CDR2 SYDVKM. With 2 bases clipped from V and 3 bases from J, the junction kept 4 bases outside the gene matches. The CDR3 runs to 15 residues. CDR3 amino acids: CASSLGTGRHYGYTF. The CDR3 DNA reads TGTGCCAGCAGTTTAGGGACAGGGAGACACTATGGCTACACCTTC.

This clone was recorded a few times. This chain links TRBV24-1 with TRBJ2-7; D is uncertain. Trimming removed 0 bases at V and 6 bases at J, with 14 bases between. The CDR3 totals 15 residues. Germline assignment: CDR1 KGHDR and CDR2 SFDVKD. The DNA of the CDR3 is TGTGCCACCAGTGATTTGATTCGGCCGTCGCTCGAGCAGTACTTC. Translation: CATSDLIRPSLEQYF.

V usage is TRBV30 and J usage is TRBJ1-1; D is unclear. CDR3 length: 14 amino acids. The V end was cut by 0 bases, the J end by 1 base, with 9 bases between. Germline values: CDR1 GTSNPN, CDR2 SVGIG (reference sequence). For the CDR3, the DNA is TGTGCCTGGAGTGTGGGTCAGAAGAACACTGAAGCTTTCTTT. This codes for CAWSVGQKNTEAFF.

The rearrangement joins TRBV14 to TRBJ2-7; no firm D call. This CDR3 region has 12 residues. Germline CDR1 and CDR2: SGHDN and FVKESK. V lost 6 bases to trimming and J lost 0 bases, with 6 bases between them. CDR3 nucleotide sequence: TGTGCCAGCAGAGGCCCCTCCTACGAGCAGTACTTC. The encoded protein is CASRGPSYEQYF.

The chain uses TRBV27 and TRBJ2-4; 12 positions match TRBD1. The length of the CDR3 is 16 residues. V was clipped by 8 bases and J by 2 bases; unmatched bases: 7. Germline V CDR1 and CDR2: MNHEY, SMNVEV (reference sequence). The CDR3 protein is CASRRGQGATKNIQYF. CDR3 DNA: TGTGCCAGCCGTCGGGGACAGGGGGCGACCAAAAACATTCAGTACTTC.

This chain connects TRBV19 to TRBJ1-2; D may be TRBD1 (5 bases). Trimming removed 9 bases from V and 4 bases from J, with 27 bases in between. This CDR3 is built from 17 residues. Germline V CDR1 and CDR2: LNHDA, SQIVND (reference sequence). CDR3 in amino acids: CASTKVLGQGVRYGYTF. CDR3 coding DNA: TGTGCCAGCACAAAGGTTTTGGGGCAGGGAGTGCGCTATGGCTACACCTTC.

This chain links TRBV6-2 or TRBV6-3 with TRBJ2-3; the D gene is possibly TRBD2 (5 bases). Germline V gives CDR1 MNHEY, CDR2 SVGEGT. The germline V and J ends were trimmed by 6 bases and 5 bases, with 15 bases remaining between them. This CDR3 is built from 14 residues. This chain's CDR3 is CASSPRGKGDTQYF. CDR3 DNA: TGTGCCAGCAGCCCCCGGGGAAAAGGAGATACGCAGTATTTT.

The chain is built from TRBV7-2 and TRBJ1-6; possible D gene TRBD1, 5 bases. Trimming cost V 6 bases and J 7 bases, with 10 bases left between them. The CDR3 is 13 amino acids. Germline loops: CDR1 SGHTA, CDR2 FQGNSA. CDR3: CASRESGNSPLHF. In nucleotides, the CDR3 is TGTGCCAGCAGAGAGTCAGGGAATTCACCCCTCCACTTT. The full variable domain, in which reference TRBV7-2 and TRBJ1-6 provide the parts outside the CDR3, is GAGVSQSPSNKVTEKGKDVELRCDPISGHTALYWYRQSLGQGLEFLIYFQGNSAPDKSGLPSDRFSAERTGGSVSTLTIQRTQQEDSAVYLCASRESGNSPLHFGNGTRLTVT.

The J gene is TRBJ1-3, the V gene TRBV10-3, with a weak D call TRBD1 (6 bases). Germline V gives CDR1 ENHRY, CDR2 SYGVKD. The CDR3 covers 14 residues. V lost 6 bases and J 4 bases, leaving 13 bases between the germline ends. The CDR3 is CAIRQGSVGNTIYF. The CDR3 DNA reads TGTGCCATCAGGCAGGGGTCAGTCGGAAACACCATATATTTT.

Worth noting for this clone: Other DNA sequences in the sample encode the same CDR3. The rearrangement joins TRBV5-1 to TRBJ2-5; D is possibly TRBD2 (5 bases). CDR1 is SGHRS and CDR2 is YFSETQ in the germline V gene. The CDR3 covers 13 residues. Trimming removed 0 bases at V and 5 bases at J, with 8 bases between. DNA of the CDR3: TGCGCCAGCAGCTTGGAGGGCGGGGAGACCCAGTACTTC. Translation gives CASSLEGGETQYF.

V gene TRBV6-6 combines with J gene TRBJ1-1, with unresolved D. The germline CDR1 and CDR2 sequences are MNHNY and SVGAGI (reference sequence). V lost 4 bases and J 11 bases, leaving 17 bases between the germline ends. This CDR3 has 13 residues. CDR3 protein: CASSFPEPPVAFF. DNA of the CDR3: TGTGCCAGCAGTTTCCCGGAGCCTCCGGTTGCTTTCTTT.

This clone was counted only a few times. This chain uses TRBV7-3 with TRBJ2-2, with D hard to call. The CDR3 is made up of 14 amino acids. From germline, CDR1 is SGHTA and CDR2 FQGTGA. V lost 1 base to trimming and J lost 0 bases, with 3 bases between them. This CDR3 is CASSLIANTGELFF. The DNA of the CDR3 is TGTGCCAGCAGCTTAATAGCGAACACCGGGGAGCTGTTTTTT.

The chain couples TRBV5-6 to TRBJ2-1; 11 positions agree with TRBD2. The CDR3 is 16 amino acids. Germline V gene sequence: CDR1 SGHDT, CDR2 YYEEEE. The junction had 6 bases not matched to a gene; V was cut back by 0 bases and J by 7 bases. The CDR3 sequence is CASSLVSGRARNEQFF. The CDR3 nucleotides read TGTGCCAGCAGCTTGGTTAGCGGGAGGGCCAGGAATGAGCAGTTCTTC. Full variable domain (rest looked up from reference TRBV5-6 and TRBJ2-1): DAGVTQSPTHLIKTRGQQVTLRCSPKSGHDTVSWYQQALGQGPQFIFQYYEEEERQRGNFPDRFSGHQFPNYSSELNVNALLLGDSALYLCASSLVSGRARNEQFFGPGTRLTVL.

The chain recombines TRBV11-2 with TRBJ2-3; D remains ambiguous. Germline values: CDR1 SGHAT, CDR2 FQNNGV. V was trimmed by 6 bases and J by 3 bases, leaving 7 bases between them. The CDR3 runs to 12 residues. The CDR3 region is CASRVLTDTQYF. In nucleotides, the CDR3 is TGTGCCAGCAGGGTACTTACAGATACGCAGTATTTT.

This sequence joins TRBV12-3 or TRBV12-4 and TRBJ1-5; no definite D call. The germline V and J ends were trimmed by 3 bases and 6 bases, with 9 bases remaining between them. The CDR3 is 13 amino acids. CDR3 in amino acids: CASSLGRLQPQHF. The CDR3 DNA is TGTGCCAGCAGTTTGGGCCGACTTCAGCCCCAGCATTTT.

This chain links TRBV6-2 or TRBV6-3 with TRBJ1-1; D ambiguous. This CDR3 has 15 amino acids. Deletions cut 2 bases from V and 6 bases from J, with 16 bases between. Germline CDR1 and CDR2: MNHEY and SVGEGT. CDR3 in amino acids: CASSYPPVGLPEAFF. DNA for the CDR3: TGTGCCAGCAGTTACCCCCCCGTAGGCCTCCCTGAAGCTTTCTTT.

The CDR3 nucleotides read TGTGCCAGCTACCTCGGCGCAGGGATCAACGAGCAGTACTTC. Its protein product is CASYLGAGINEQYF. The chain employs TRBV7-2 and TRBJ2-7, with D perhaps matching TRBD1 (5 bases). The CDR3 contains 14 residues. The V gene lost 8 bases and the J gene lost 5 bases, with 19 bases spanning the gap. Germline CDR1 reads SGHTA; CDR2 reads FQGNSA.